This T cell receptor beta chain was identified in a study of beta chain features in type 1 diabetes. cDNA synthesis used the whole RNA isolate, giving expressed TCRB sequences. The repertoire was sequenced with immunoSEQ multiplex PCR; TCRdb's copy has only in-frame clones and lacks some. Of about 360,000 clones detected, 10% to 15% appear once; the ten largest clones hold approximately 0.015%. The CDR3 totals 14 residues. Germline-derived CDR1 and CDR2 are SGDLS and YYNGEE. Trimming took off 4 bases at V and 6 bases at J, with 17 bases between the two ends. The receptor was isolated from a man younger than 35 in good health. This chain links TRBV9 with TRBJ2-7, with a weak D call TRBD2 (6 bases). The sequenced sample was naive CD4+ T cells from blood. The CDR3 sequence: CASSPTLAGSEQYF. The CDR3 DNA sequence: TGTGCCAGCAGCCCCACCCTTGCGGGAAGCGAGCAGTACTTC.